The 18 T cell receptor beta chains reported below all come from one sample, sequenced in a study of cytomegalovirus exposure and HLA in healthy donors. Vbeta (60) and Jbeta (13) primers were used in the PCR. The protocol was immunoSEQ multiplex PCR, while the TCRdb copy is restricted to in-frame clones and leaves out a portion. The table shows under 200,000 clones, with around four fifths occurring only once. The sample was PBMCs. These receptors originate from a man younger than 35 in good health and CMV-seronegative.

As concerns this clone: At one of its ends the junction is not consistent with the germline gene, which may arise from a read error. J is TRBJ1-3 and V is TRBV7-9, with 9 bases matching TRBD1. In germline, CDR1 is SEHNR, CDR2 FQNEAQ (reference sequence). The CDR3 runs to 17 residues. CDR3 nucleotide sequence: TGTTCCAGCAGCTTCCGGGACAGGGTAGTTTCTGGAAACACCATATATTTT. This gives the protein CSSSFRDRVVSGNTIYF.

This clone was recorded only once. This sequence joins TRBV20-1 and TRBJ2-3; D possibly corresponds to TRBD1 (5 bases). The CDR3 has 11 amino acids. The V gene lost 2 bases and the J gene lost 8 bases, with 8 bases spanning the gap. Looked up from germline, CDR1 is DFQATT and CDR2 is SNEGSKA (reference sequence). The CDR3 sequence is CSARRGITQYF. For the CDR3, the DNA is TGCAGTGCTAGAAGGGGCATTACGCAGTATTTT.

The CDR3 loop reads CSVEVWGQGETQYF. For the CDR3, the DNA is TGCAGCGTTGAAGTCTGGGGCCAGGGAGAGACCCAGTACTTC. The rearrangement uses TRBV29-1 and TRBJ2-5, with a weak D call TRBD1 (5 bases). V lost 1 base and J lost 4, with 13 bases in between. Germline V gene sequence: CDR1 SQVTM, CDR2 ANQGSEA. The CDR3 loop spans 14 amino acids.

This chain uses TRBV5-4 with TRBJ2-7; 10 nucleotides align to TRBD1. The CDR3 is 18 amino acids. Germline CDR1 SGHNT, CDR2 YYREEE (reference sequence). Losses at the gene ends were 0 bases for V and 5 bases for J; bases not matched to a gene: 14. In DNA form, the CDR3 reads TGTGCCAGCAGCTTGGCTTTTCCGGGACAGGGGATTATCAACGAGCAGTACTTC. It translates to CASSLAFPGQGIINEQYF.

This rearrangement joins TRBV19 to TRBJ1-5, with 7 positions matching TRBD1. The CDR3 covers 14 residues. J gave up 3 bases and V 6 bases, and 5 bases lay outside the gene matches. Germline-derived CDR1 and CDR2 are LNHDA and SQIVND (reference sequence). CDR3 sequence reads: CASRGDSSNQPQHF. CDR3 DNA sequence: TGTGCCAGTAGGGGGGACAGCTCCAATCAGCCCCAGCATTTT.

In its sample, this clone was seen once. The chain links TRBV4-1 to TRBJ2-1; possible D gene TRBD1, 5 bases. In germline, CDR1 is MGHRA, CDR2 YSYEKL. CDR3 length equals 18 residues. Trimming pared 1 base from V and 2 bases from J, leaving 18 bases between. The CDR3 DNA sequence: TGCGCCAGCAGCCAAGCCCTTGGGGCCTTGAGAGCCTACAATGAGCAGTTCTTC. The encoded protein is CASSQALGALRAYNEQFF.

The sample holds a few counts of this clone. The chain carries TRBV4-1 and TRBJ2-7; 8 nucleotides agree with TRBD1. Per the germline V gene, CDR1 is MGHRA and CDR2 is YSYEKL. V lost 5 bases to trimming and J lost 4 bases; unmatched junction nucleotides: 16. The CDR3 contains 17 residues. The CDR3 reads CASSSRYRTGSLYEQYF. In DNA form, the CDR3 reads TGCGCCAGCAGCTCAAGATACCGGACAGGGAGTTTGTACGAGCAGTACTTC.

The chain recombines TRBV4-3 with TRBJ1-4; perhaps TRBD1 as D (6 bases). Trimming stripped 4 bases from V and 3 bases from J, with 15 bases between. The CDR3 spans 16 residues. Germline V gene data show CDR1 as LGHNA and CDR2 as YSLEER. CDR3 coding DNA: TGCGCCAGCAGCCCTCAGGGGAGAAGGGCTAATGAAAAACTGTTTTTT. This encodes CASSPQGRRANEKLFF.

This chain joins TRBV28 and TRBJ2-7; the match to TRBD1 covers 7 bases. The V segment lost 6 bases and the J segment 0 bases; nucleotides outside the gene matches: 8. Germline V lookup: CDR1 MDHEN, CDR2 SYDVKM. CDR3 length equals 15 residues. This CDR3 reads CASSRTGAFSYEQYF. The CDR3 DNA is TGTGCCAGCAGCCGAACAGGGGCCTTCTCCTACGAGCAGTACTTC.

This chain joins TRBV7-9 and TRBJ1-5; D not certain. This CDR3 has 12 amino acids. Trimming took 1 base from V and 9 from J, leaving 7 bases between them. Germline loops: CDR1 SEHNR, CDR2 FQNEAQ (reference sequence). CDR3 DNA: TGTGCCAGCAGCTTAGATTGGAGGCCCCAGCATTTT. Translation: CASSLDWRPQHF.

The V and J genes are TRBV28 and TRBJ1-1; D is perhaps TRBD1 (6 bases). The CDR3 runs to 14 residues. Looked up from germline, CDR1 is MDHEN and CDR2 is SYDVKM. Trimming pared 8 bases from V and 4 bases from J, leaving 17 bases between. This chain's CDR3 is CASDPDSGSTEAFF. For the CDR3, the DNA is TGTGCCAGCGACCCGGACAGCGGGAGCACTGAAGCTTTCTTT.

The chain recombines TRBV10-3 with TRBJ2-4, with 7 bases matching TRBD1. The CDR3 consists of 13 residues. Germline CDR1 ENHRY, CDR2 SYGVKD. The junction had 4 bases not matched to a gene; V was cut back by 11 bases and J by 0 bases. For the CDR3, the DNA is TGTGCCGCCCGGGACAGAGCCAAAAACATTCAGTACTTC. Its translation: CAARDRAKNIQYF.

This chain links TRBV6-5 with TRBJ2-6, with TRBD1 identical over 7 bases. Germline CDR1 and CDR2: MNHEY and SVGAGI. The CDR3 is 15 amino acids. Trimming cost V 5 bases and J 4 bases; bases outside gene matches: 5. CDR3 DNA sequence: TGTGCCAGCAGTCAGACAGGGTTAGGGGCCAACGTCCTGACTTTC. It is translated as CASSQTGLGANVLTF.

The chain couples TRBV27 to TRBJ1-1; D perhaps matches TRBD1 (6 bases). The germline V and J ends were trimmed by 6 bases and 2 bases, with 25 bases remaining between them. Germline V gene sequence: CDR1 MNHEY, CDR2 SMNVEV (reference sequence). This CDR3 comprises 18 residues. CDR3 protein: CASRDHLGRGAGNTEAFF. DNA for the CDR3: TGTGCCAGCAGGGACCACCTGGGCCGGGGGGCGGGAAACACTGAAGCTTTCTTT.

Of note for this clone: At the DNA level, this CDR3 is encoded by other sequences in the same sample as well. This sequence joins TRBV5-8 and TRBJ2-1, with a possible D match to TRBD2 (6 bases). Germline values: CDR1 SGHTS, CDR2 YDEGEE. V dropped 5 bases and J dropped 6 bases, with 9 bases sitting between them. This CDR3 has 12 residues. The CDR3 loop is CASRRRGNEQFF. CDR3 in DNA: TGTGCCAGCAGGAGGAGGGGCAATGAGCAGTTCTTC. The full variable domain, with the rest looked up from reference TRBV5-8 and TRBJ2-1, is EAGVTQSPTHLIKTRGQQATLRCSPISGHTSVYWYQQALGLGLQFLLWYDEGEERNRGNFPPRFSGRQFPNYSSELNVNALELEDSALYLCASRRRGNEQFFGPGTRLTVL.

The chain combines TRBV4-1 with TRBJ2-1; 9 positions agree with TRBD2. V shed 0 bases, J shed 2 bases, and the junction held 5 bases outside the gene matches. Germline V CDR1 and CDR2: MGHRA, YSYEKL. The CDR3 has 17 residues. The chain's CDR3 is CASSQEGGRAPYNEQFF. The DNA of the CDR3 is TGCGCCAGCAGCCAAGAAGGCGGGAGGGCCCCCTACAATGAGCAGTTCTTC.

This clone occurred once. The chain has TRBV5-4 and TRBJ2-3; 7 bases are shared with TRBD1. The CDR3 is 12 amino acids. Per germline, CDR1 SGHNT and CDR2 YYREEE (reference sequence). Germline trimming cut 4 bases from V and 6 bases from J; bases unmatched to any gene: 2. The CDR3 bases are TGTGCCAGCAGCCCGACAGGGGATACGCAGTATTTT. Translating it yields CASSPTGDTQYF.

The chain recombines TRBV6-4 with TRBJ1-1; D may be TRBD1 (6 bases). Between the trimmed V and J ends, which lost 3 bases and 7 bases, there was a span of 12 bases. Germline V gene sequence: CDR1 MRHNA, CDR2 SNTAGT. The CDR3 has 13 residues. The CDR3 DNA follows: TGTGCCAGCAGTGATGCGGGGGCGATTGAAGCTTTCTTT. It translates to CASSDAGAIEAFF.